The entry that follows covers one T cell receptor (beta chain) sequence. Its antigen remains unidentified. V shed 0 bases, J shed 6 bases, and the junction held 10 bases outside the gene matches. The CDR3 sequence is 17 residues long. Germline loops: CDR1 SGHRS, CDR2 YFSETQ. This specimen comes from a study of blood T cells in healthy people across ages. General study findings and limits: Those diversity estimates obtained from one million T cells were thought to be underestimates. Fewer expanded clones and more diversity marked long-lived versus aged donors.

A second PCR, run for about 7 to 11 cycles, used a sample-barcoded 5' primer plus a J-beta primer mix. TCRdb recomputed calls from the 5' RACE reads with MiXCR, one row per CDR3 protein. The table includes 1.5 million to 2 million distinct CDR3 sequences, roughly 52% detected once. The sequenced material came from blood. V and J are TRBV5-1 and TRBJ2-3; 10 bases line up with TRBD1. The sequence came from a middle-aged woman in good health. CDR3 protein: CASSLGDRGPLMDTQYF. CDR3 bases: TGCGCCAGCAGCTTGGGGGACAGGGGCCCGCTGATGGATACGCAGTATTTT.